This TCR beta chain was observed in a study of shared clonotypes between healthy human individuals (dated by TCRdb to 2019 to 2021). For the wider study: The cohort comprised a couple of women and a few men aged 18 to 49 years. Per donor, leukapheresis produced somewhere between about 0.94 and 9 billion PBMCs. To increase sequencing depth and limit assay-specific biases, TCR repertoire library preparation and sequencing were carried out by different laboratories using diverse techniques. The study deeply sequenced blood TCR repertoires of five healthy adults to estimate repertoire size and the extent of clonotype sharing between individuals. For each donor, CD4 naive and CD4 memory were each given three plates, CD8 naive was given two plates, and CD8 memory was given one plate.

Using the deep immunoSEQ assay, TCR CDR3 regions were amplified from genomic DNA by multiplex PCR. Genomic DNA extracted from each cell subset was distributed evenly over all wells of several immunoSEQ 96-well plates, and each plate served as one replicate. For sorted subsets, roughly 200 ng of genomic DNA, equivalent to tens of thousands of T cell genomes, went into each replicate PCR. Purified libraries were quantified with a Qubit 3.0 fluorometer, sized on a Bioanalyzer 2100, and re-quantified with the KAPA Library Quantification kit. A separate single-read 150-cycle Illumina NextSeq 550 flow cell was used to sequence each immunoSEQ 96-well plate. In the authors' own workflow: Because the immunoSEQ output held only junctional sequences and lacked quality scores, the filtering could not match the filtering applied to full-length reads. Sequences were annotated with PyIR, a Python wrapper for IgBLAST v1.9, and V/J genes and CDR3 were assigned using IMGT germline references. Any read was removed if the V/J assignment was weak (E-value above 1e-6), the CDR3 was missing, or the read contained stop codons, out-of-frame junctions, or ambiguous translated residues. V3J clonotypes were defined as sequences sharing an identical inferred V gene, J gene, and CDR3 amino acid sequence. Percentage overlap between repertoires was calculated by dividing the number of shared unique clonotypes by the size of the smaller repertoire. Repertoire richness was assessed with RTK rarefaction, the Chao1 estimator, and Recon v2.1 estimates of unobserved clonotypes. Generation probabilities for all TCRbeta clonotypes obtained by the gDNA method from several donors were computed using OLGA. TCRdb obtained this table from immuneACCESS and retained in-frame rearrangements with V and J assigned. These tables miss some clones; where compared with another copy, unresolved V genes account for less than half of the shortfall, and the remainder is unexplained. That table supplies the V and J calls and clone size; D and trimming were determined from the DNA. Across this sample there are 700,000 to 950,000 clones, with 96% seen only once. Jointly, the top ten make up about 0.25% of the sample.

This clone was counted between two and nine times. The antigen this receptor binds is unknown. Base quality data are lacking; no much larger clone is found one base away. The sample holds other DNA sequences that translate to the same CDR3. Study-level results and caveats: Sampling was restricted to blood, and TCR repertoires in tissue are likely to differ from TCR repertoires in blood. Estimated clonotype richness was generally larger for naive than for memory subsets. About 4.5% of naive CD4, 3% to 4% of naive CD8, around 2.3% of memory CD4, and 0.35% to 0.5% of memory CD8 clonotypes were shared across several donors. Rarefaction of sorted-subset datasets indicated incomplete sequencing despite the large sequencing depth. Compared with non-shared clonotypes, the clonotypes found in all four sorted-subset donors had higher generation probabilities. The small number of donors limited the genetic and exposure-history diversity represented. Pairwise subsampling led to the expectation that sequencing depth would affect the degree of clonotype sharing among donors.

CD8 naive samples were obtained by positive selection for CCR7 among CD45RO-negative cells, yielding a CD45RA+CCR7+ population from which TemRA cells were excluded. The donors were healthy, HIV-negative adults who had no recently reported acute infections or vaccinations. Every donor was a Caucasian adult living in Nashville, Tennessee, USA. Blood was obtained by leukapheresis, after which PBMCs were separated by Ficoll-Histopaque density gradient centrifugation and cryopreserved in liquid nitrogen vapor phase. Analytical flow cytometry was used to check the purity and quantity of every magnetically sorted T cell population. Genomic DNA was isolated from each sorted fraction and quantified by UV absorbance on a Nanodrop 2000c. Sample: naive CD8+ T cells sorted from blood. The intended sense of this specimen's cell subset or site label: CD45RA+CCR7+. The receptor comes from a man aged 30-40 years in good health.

The CDR3 region reads CASSIGTEAFF. The nucleotide sequence reads TGTGCCAGTAGTATCGGCACTGAAGCTTTCTTT. This chain joins TRBV19 to TRBJ1-1; no D gene is confidently identified. The junction carries 3 bases between V and J, which are trimmed by 3 bases and 4 bases respectively. The germline V gene encodes CDR1 LNHDA and CDR2 SQIVND (reference sequence). Inclusive of the bounding cysteine and phenylalanine, the CDR3 is 11 residues long. Solely the CDR3 DNA is kept, with 33 bases framed from the first base.